The rows below give T cell receptor beta chains drawn from one sample of a study of T cell responses to AZD1222 COVID-19 vaccine. Sequencing was performed with immunoSEQ multiplex PCR; in TCRdb, only in-frame clones are kept and a portion is missing. The sample has approximately 120,000 clones; about 90% are singletons. Sequencing used peripheral blood, obtained on day 0 of AZD1222 vaccination. Every receptor here comes from an adult in good health. The CDR3 runs from the conserved cysteine through the conserved F or W. The order of the fields is clone size, D gene, J gene, V gene, CDR3 protein, CDR3 DNA. A D gene is named only where the DNA matches it firmly. The listing skips clone size in some rows; elsewhere it reads once, few, many or a size class.

NA TRBD2 TRBJ2-3 TRBV7-8 CASSRGLAGSLDTQYF TGTGCCAGCAGCCGAGGACTAGCGGGCTCCCTGGATACGCAGTATTTT
NA NA TRBJ1-6 TRBV3-1/TRBV3-2 CASSQGVPFIHHNSPLHF TGTGCCAGCAGCCAAGGGGTCCCATTCATACATCATAATTCACCCCTCCACTTT
NA NA TRBJ1-1 TRBV21-1 CASSDIRGRLNTEAFF TGTGCCAGCAGCGACATCAGGGGGCGATTGAACACTGAAGCTTTCTTT
NA NA TRBJ1-5 TRBV7-2 CASTFYGGDSNQPQHF TGTGCCAGCACCTTTTATGGCGGGGATAGCAATCAGCCCCAGCATTTT
once NA TRBJ2-3 TRBV28 CASSYRQRTDTQYF TGTGCCAGCAGCTATAGACAGCGCACAGATACGCAGTATTTT
NA NA TRBJ2-7 TRBV6-5 CASSYSGGLYEQYF TGTGCCAGCAGTTACTCAGGCGGACTCTACGAGCAGTACTTC
NA NA TRBJ2-1 TRBV10-2 CASSRDLYNEQFF TGCGCCAGCAGCCGCGACTTGTACAATGAGCAGTTCTTC
NA TRBD1 TRBJ2-7 TRBV4-1 CASSPVEGARYEQYF TGCGCCAGCAGCCCCGTTGAGGGGGCGCGCTACGAGCAGTACTTC
NA NA TRBJ2-4 TRBV10-1 CASFFYLAKNIQYF TGCGCCAGCTTCTTCTATCTAGCCAAAAACATTCAGTACTTC
once NA TRBJ2-7 TRBV9 CTSSVNVWDEQYF TGTACCAGCAGCGTAAATGTGTGGGACGAGCAGTACTTC